This entry lists 27 T cell receptor beta chains sequenced from one sample in a study of blood T cell repertoires in COVID-19. Sequencing was performed with immunoSEQ multiplex PCR; in TCRdb, only in-frame clones are kept and a portion is missing. Here the sample spans tens of thousands of clones, about 86% being singletons. Sequencing input: peripheral blood. The receptor source for this set is a man between 45 and 60 years old with active COVID-19.

The gene calls are TRBV5-1 and TRBJ2-7; D may be TRBD2 (7 bases). This CDR3 has 14 amino acids. Trimming left V 2 bases short and J 5 bases short, with 14 bases between. Per germline, CDR1 SGHRS and CDR2 YFSETQ. Here the CDR3 reads CASSFSGGKNEQYF. The CDR3 DNA reads as TGCGCCAGCAGCTTTTCGGGGGGCAAGAACGAGCAGTACTTC. Filled out from reference TRBV5-1 and TRBJ2-7, the complete variable domain reads KAGVTQTPRYLIKTRGQQVTLSCSPISGHRSVSWYQQTPGQGLQFLFEYFSETQRNKGNFPGRFSGRQFSNSRSEMNVSTLELGDSALYLCASSFSGGKNEQYFGPGTRLTVT.

This chain uses TRBV11-2 with TRBJ2-7; TRBD2 might be the D (6 bases). Germline loops: CDR1 SGHAT, CDR2 FQNNGV. Trimming took off 5 bases at V and 0 bases at J, with 11 bases between the two ends. This CDR3 has 14 residues. This chain's CDR3 is CASSITRGSYEQYF. DNA of the CDR3: TGTGCCAGCAGCATCACGCGGGGCTCCTACGAGCAGTACTTC.

This chain uses TRBV6-6 with TRBJ1-4; 7 bases agree with TRBD1. The CDR3 consists of 15 residues. The germline V gene has CDR1 MNHNY and CDR2 SVGAGI (reference sequence). The V and J ends lost 4 bases and 8 bases, in that order; junction bases with no gene match: 10. The CDR3 sequence is CASSSDRVEREKLFF. In DNA form, the CDR3 reads TGTGCCAGCAGTTCAGACAGGGTGGAAAGAGAAAAACTGTTTTTT.

The CDR3 DNA reads TGTGCCAGCAGGCCCCCCTCTAGCGGGGGGGCGCATGAGCAGTTCTTC. Protein product: CASRPPSSGGAHEQFF. The V and J genes are TRBV3-1 (or the pseudogene TRBV3-2) and TRBJ2-1; 12 bases are a match to TRBD2. CDR3 length: 16 amino acids. The junction had 11 bases not matched to a gene; V was cut back by 6 bases and J by 8 bases. In germline, CDR1 is LGHDT, CDR2 YNNKEL (reference sequence).

This clone was detected only once. The rearrangement links TRBV3-1 (or the pseudogene TRBV3-2) to TRBJ2-1, with 9 bases aligning to TRBD2. V lost 4 bases, J lost 4 bases, and 17 bases stayed unmatched. This CDR3 contains 19 residues. In germline, CDR1 is LGHDT, CDR2 YNNKEL (reference sequence). The CDR3 sequence: CASSRDSWRGGRGYNEQFF. The DNA of the CDR3 is TGTGCCAGCAGCCGCGACAGCTGGCGGGGGGGGAGGGGATACAATGAGCAGTTCTTC.

J is TRBJ2-7 and V is TRBV4-1, with 7 bases fitting TRBD2. The germline gives CDR1 MGHRA, CDR2 YSYEKL. The CDR3 is made up of 15 amino acids. Unmatched junction bases numbered 5, after V lost 1 base and J lost 2 bases. The CDR3 is CASSQGEGTPYEQYF. CDR3 bases: TGCGCCAGCAGCCAAGGGGAGGGCACTCCCTACGAGCAGTACTTC.

The chain combines TRBV20-1 with TRBJ2-5; D perhaps matches TRBD1 (7 bases). The germline V gene encodes CDR1 DFQATT and CDR2 SNEGSKA (reference sequence). This CDR3 is built from 15 residues. Trimming stripped 3 bases from V and 2 bases from J, with 16 bases between. CDR3: CSASPMRDSQETQYF. The CDR3 DNA sequence: TGCAGTGCTAGTCCAATGCGGGACAGTCAAGAGACCCAGTACTTC.

The chain carries TRBV5-5 and TRBJ2-1; TRBD1 matches 12 bases. The CDR3 loop spans 15 amino acids. The V segment lost 3 bases and the J segment 6 bases; nucleotides outside the gene matches: 4. Germline V lookup: CDR1 SGHKS, CDR2 YYEKEE (reference sequence). The CDR3 DNA reads TGTGCCAGCAGCTACAGGGACAGGGGGCTCAATGAGCAGTTCTTC. Residues: CASSYRDRGLNEQFF.

The J gene is TRBJ2-1, the V gene TRBV11-3; tentatively, D is TRBD2 (7 bases). There are 17 residues in the CDR3. The germline V gene encodes CDR1 SGHNT and CDR2 YENEEA. Trimming removed 3 bases from V and 7 bases from J, with 22 bases in between. In DNA, the CDR3 is TGTGCCAGCAGCTTGAGGGGGGGACTGACGGTATTGAATGAGCAGTTCTTC. Encoded protein: CASSLRGGLTVLNEQFF.

V usage is TRBV5-8 and J usage is TRBJ2-5; 7 nucleotides align to TRBD2. The germline CDR1 and CDR2 sequences are SGHTS and YDEGEE. V dropped 5 bases and J dropped 2; count of bases not matched to a gene: 9. The CDR3 length is 15 residues. The CDR3 reads CASSTAGLPQETQYF. CDR3 coding DNA: TGTGCCAGCAGTACAGCGGGACTACCGCAAGAGACCCAGTACTTC.

V and J are TRBV14 and TRBJ2-1; 11 bases map to TRBD2. This CDR3 is 16 amino acids long. CDR1 is SGHDN and CDR2 is FVKESK in the germline V gene. The J segment lost 4 bases and the V segment lost 3 bases, leaving 5 bases of the junction unmatched. The CDR3 DNA follows: TGTGCCAGCAGCCACCTAACTAGCGGGAGTTACAATGAGCAGTTCTTC. Translated, it gives CASSHLTSGSYNEQFF.

This rearrangement joins TRBV3-1 (or the pseudogene TRBV3-2) to TRBJ1-2; D call uncertain. Between the trimmed V and J ends, which lost 1 base and 7 bases, there was a span of 10 bases. Germline V gene data show CDR1 as LGHDT and CDR2 as YNNKEL (reference sequence). The CDR3 runs 13 residues. For the CDR3, the DNA is TGTGCCAGCAGCCAAGTGGTCGGCGGTGGCTACACCTTC. Translated, it gives CASSQVVGGGYTF.

J is TRBJ2-5 and V is TRBV11-2; 10 positions match TRBD2. Germline values: CDR1 SGHAT, CDR2 FQNNGV. The CDR3 runs to 19 residues. Losses at the gene ends were 1 base for V and 5 bases for J; bases not matched to a gene: 16. The CDR3 sequence: CASSLGSHTSGRATETQYF. CDR3 sequence (DNA): TGTGCCAGCAGCTTAGGTTCTCATACGAGCGGGAGGGCCACGGAGACCCAGTACTTC. Complete variable domain (other parts from reference TRBV11-2 and TRBJ2-5): EAGVAQSPRYKIIEKRQSVAFWCNPISGHATLYWYQQILGQGPKLLIQFQNNGVVDDSQLPKDRFSAERLKGVDSTLKIQPAKLEDSAVYLCASSLGSHTSGRATETQYFGPGTRLLVL.

The chain links TRBV19 to TRBJ2-2; 7 bases match TRBD1. CDR3 length: 14 residues. J lost 7 bases, V lost 5 bases, and 7 bases had no gene match. Germline CDR1 is LNHDA and CDR2 is SQIVND (reference sequence). In DNA, the CDR3 is TGTGCCAGTAGTGCCTCTACAGGGGTCGGGGAGCTGTTTTTT. Its protein product is CASSASTGVGELFF.

This clone was seen only once. This rearrangement joins TRBV5-4 to TRBJ2-1; 15 positions agree with TRBD2. Trimming took 2 bases from V and 7 from J; bases not matched to a gene: 13. The germline V gene has CDR1 SGHNT and CDR2 YYREEE (reference sequence). The CDR3 runs 19 residues. The CDR3 loop is CASSLGIWTSGGAENEQFF. DNA for the CDR3: TGTGCCAGCAGCTTAGGCATCTGGACTAGCGGGGGGGCTGAGAATGAGCAGTTCTTC.

This chain links TRBV7-6 with TRBJ2-3; 15 nucleotides line up with TRBD2. Germline trimming cut 5 bases from V and 2 bases from J; bases unmatched to any gene: 8. The CDR3 is 18 residues long. Germline V gene lookup returns CDR1 SGHVS and CDR2 FNYEAQ. The chain's CDR3 is CASSPRGLAGGITDTQYF. The CDR3 region has the DNA TGTGCCAGCAGCCCTCGTGGACTAGCGGGAGGGATCACAGATACGCAGTATTTT.

The chain is built from TRBV4-2 and TRBJ1-5, with TRBD1 matching 7 bases. This CDR3 comprises 16 residues. With 0 bases clipped from V and 2 bases from J, the junction kept 4 bases outside the gene matches. The V gene's germline CDR1 is LGHNA and CDR2 YNFKEQ. This chain's CDR3 is CASSQDRTGRNQPQHF. The CDR3 DNA sequence: TGTGCCAGCAGCCAAGATCGGACAGGACGCAATCAGCCCCAGCATTTT.

The chain uses TRBV27 and TRBJ1-2; 12 bases match TRBD1. Germline V gives CDR1 MNHEY, CDR2 SMNVEV (reference sequence). Losses at the gene ends were 8 bases for V and 7 bases for J; bases not matched to a gene: 5. This CDR3 has 13 residues. The CDR3 coding sequence is TGTGCCAGCCTCGGGACAGGGGGCTCTGGCTACACCTTC. Protein product: CASLGTGGSGYTF.

The chain couples TRBV27 to TRBJ1-6; possibly TRBD1 for D (5 bases). Germline V gene data show CDR1 as MNHEY and CDR2 as SMNVEV (reference sequence). The CDR3 is made up of 15 amino acids. Trimming cost V 7 bases and J 5 bases, with 15 bases left between them. In DNA, the CDR3 is TGTGCCAGCACCCGCTTAGGGGCAGATAATTCACCCCTCCACTTT. Translated: CASTRLGADNSPLHF.

This sequence joins TRBV30 and TRBJ2-5; TRBD2 agrees at 10 bases. Germline CDR1 is GTSNPN and CDR2 is SVGIG (reference sequence). Trimming took 4 bases from V and 2 from J; bases not matched to a gene: 16. The CDR3 is 18 residues long. CDR3 sequence: CAWKSFGLAGDLQETQYF. As DNA, the CDR3 is TGTGCCTGGAAGAGCTTCGGGCTAGCGGGAGATTTGCAAGAGACCCAGTACTTC.

This chain connects TRBV7-7 to TRBJ1-1, with D perhaps matching TRBD1 (5 bases). V was shortened by 3 bases and J by 3 bases, with 8 bases between the two germline ends. CDR3 size: 13 residues. Per germline, CDR1 SSHAT and CDR2 FNYEAQ (reference sequence). Written as DNA, the CDR3 is TGTGCCAGCAGCTTTGACAGATACACTGAAGCTTTCTTT. The encoded protein is CASSFDRYTEAFF.

This clone has a handful of counts. CDR3 nucleotides: TGTGCCAGCAGCCCCCGCCCACAGGGGTCTAGCACAGATACGCAGTATTTT. It translates to CASSPRPQGSSTDTQYF. This rearrangement joins TRBV11-3 to TRBJ2-3, with 7 bases that match TRBD1. The CDR3 has 17 amino acids. V shed 5 bases and J 0 bases; nucleotides not matched to a gene: 11. Germline CDR1 SGHNT, CDR2 YENEEA.

This clone appeared a few times. The chain recombines TRBV5-1 with TRBJ2-7; D call uncertain. V gave up 4 bases and J gave up 1 base, with 12 bases separating them. The CDR3 extends over 14 amino acids. The V gene's germline CDR1 is SGHRS and CDR2 YFSETQ. This CDR3 is CASSPDTGSYEQYV. The CDR3 nucleotides read TGCGCCAGCAGCCCCGACACTGGTTCCTACGAGCAGTACGTC.

The J gene is TRBJ1-2, the V gene TRBV21-1; the D call of TRBD1 is as the table states it, not checked on the DNA. TRBV21-1 is a recognized pseudogene. This CDR3 contains 18 residues. As DNA, the CDR3 is TGTGCCAGCAGCGAAAACAGGGAAAGAAGTCGGTCTAACTATGGCTACACCTTC. It yields the protein CASSENRERSRSNYGYTF.

The V call is TRBV19, the J call TRBJ1-3; no clear D gene. This CDR3 is 14 amino acids long. V was cut by 2 bases and J by 7 bases, with 12 bases left in between. Germline CDR1 is LNHDA and CDR2 is SQIVND (reference sequence). The DNA of the CDR3 is TGTGCCAGTAGTATATGGTCTACGGTTAACACCATATATTTT. This translates into CASSIWSTVNTIYF. Full variable domain (missing parts from reference TRBV19 and TRBJ1-3): DGGITQSPKYLFRKEGQNVTLSCEQNLNHDAMYWYRQDPGQGLRLIYYSQIVNDFQKGDIAEGYSVSREKKESFPLTVTSAQKNPTAFYLCASSIWSTVNTIYFGEGSWLTVV.

The chain joins TRBV7-6 to TRBJ2-2; tentative D call: TRBD2 (6 bases). V lost 0 bases to trimming and J lost 4 bases, with 15 bases between them. Germline assignment: CDR1 SGHVS and CDR2 FNYEAQ. There are 17 residues in the CDR3. The CDR3 sequence: CASSLAKLPGGTGELFF. CDR3 DNA: TGTGCCAGCAGCTTAGCGAAACTACCCGGGGGCACCGGGGAGCTGTTTTTT.

The chain couples TRBV7-6 to TRBJ1-3; 8 bases fit TRBD1. Looked up from germline, CDR1 is SGHVS and CDR2 is FNYEAQ. The CDR3 has 15 residues. The V segment lost 4 bases and the J segment 2 bases; nucleotides outside the gene matches: 4. The CDR3 region has the DNA TGTGCCAGCAGCTCGCAGGGGGCCCCTGGAAACACCATATATTTT. It translates to CASSSQGAPGNTIYF. Combining the CDR3 with reference TRBV7-6 and TRBJ1-3 gives the whole variable domain GAGVSQSPRYKVTKRGQDVALRCDPISGHVSLYWYRQALGQGPEFLTYFNYEAQQDKSGLPNDRFSAERPEGSISTLTIQRTEQRDSAMYRCASSSQGAPGNTIYFGEGSWLTVV.